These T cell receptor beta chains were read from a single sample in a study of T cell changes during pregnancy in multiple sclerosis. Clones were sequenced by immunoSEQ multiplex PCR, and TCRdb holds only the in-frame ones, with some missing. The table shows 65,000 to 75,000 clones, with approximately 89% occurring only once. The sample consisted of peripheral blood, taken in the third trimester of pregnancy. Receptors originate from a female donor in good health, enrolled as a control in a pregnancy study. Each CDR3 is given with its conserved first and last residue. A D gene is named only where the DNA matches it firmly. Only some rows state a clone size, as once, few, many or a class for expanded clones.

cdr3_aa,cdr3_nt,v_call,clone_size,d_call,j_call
CATGTGDSPLHF,TGTGCCACCGGGACAGGTGATTCACCCCTCCACTTT,TRBV10-3,.,TRBD1,TRBJ1-6
CASSPEGQGGNEQFF,TGCGCCAGCAGCCCGGAGGGACAGGGGGGGAATGAGCAGTTCTTC,TRBV5-1,.,TRBD1,TRBJ2-1
CASSQAVGGINEQFF,TGCGCCAGCAGCCAGGCGGTTGGGGGGATCAATGAGCAGTTCTTC,TRBV4-3,few,.,TRBJ2-1
CASSQDEAGFADVAEKLFF,TGCGCCAGCAGCCAAGATGAGGCCGGGTTCGCTGATGTTGCTGAAAAACTGTTTTTT,TRBV4-3,.,.,TRBJ1-4
CSVEGGADTQYF,TGCAGCGTTGAAGGGGGGGCAGATACGCAGTATTTT,TRBV29-1,.,.,TRBJ2-3
CASSPEGYEQYF,TGTGCCAGCAGCCCGGAGGGCTACGAGCAGTACTTC,TRBV7-9,.,.,TRBJ2-7
CASSFGGGVQPQHF,TGTGCCAGCAGCTTCGGGGGAGGGGTGCAGCCCCAGCATTTT,TRBV5-6,.,.,TRBJ1-5
CASNRADQETQYF,TGTGCCAGCAACAGGGCGGATCAAGAGACCCAGTACTTC,TRBV5-5,.,.,TRBJ2-5
CASSRDRNLNTEAFF,TGTGCCAGTAGTAGGGACAGAAATCTGAACACTGAAGCTTTCTTT,TRBV19,.,TRBD1,TRBJ1-1
CASSPQGRSTDTQYF,TGTGCCAGCAGCCCCCAGGGGCGAAGCACAGATACGCAGTATTTT,TRBV11-3,.,.,TRBJ2-3
CSVDRGDTEAFF,TGCAGCGTGGACAGGGGGGACACTGAAGCTTTCTTT,TRBV29-1,few,TRBD1,TRBJ1-1
CASSPTSGQNIQYF,TGTGCCAGCAGCCCGACTAGCGGGCAAAACATTCAGTACTTC,TRBV14,.,TRBD2,TRBJ2-4
CASSVAWGGPIEQYF,TGTGCCAGCAGCGTAGCTTGGGGGGGGCCCATCGAGCAGTACTTC,TRBV9,.,.,TRBJ2-7
CASSPADSSGNTIYF,TGTGCCAGTAGTCCCGCAGACTCCTCTGGAAACACCATATATTTT,TRBV19,.,.,TRBJ1-3
CASSFGREAKNIQYF,TGTGCCAGCAGTTTCGGCAGGGAAGCCAAAAACATTCAGTACTTC,TRBV27,.,.,TRBJ2-4
CASSPRQSNEKLFF,TGTGCCAGCAGTCCCCGACAGAGTAATGAAAAACTGTTTTTT,TRBV27,.,.,TRBJ1-4
CASSIRSTEAFF,TGTGCCAGTAGTATTCGGAGCACTGAAGCTTTCTTT,TRBV19,.,.,TRBJ1-1
CASSVQGNGYTF,TGTGCCAGCAGTGTACAGGGTAATGGCTACACCTTC,TRBV2,.,.,TRBJ1-2
CASSFIPGQGVSYGYTF,TGCGCCAGCAGCTTTATCCCGGGACAGGGGGTTTCCTATGGCTACACCTTC,TRBV5-1,.,TRBD1,TRBJ1-2
CATSTLTGGDTEAFF,TGTGCCACCAGCACCTTGACAGGGGGGGACACTGAAGCTTTCTTT,TRBV15,.,TRBD1,TRBJ1-1
CASSLWARASSGNTIYF,TGTGCCAGCAGCTTATGGGCCAGAGCTTCCTCTGGAAACACCATATATTTT,TRBV7-8,.,.,TRBJ1-3
CASSYRESYEQYF,TGTGCCAGCAGTTATAGGGAGTCTTACGAGCAGTACTTC,TRBV6-5,once,.,TRBJ2-7
CSATRDSSLHF,TGCAGTGCCACCCGGGACTCTTCCCTCCACTTT,TRBV20-1,.,.,TRBJ1-6
CASSAGGELFF,TGTGCCAGCAGCGCGGGCGGGGAGCTGTTTTTT,TRBV14,.,.,TRBJ2-2
CASSSTQGDTEAFF,TGCGCCAGCAGCTCGACCCAGGGGGACACTGAAGCTTTCTTT,TRBV5-1,.,TRBD1,TRBJ1-1
CASSWTGNTEAFF,TGTGCCAGCAGCTGGACAGGGAACACTGAAGCTTTCTTT,TRBV7-3,.,TRBD1,TRBJ1-1
CASSSSTGWDQPQHF,TGTGCCAGCAGCTCATCGACAGGGTGGGATCAGCCCCAGCATTTT,TRBV11-2,.,TRBD1,TRBJ1-5
CASSREGAKGTEAFF,TGTGCCAGCAGCCGAGAGGGGGCCAAAGGGACTGAAGCTTTCTTT,TRBV5-4,.,TRBD1,TRBJ1-1
CASHPTGEIYTDTQYF,TGCGCCAGCCACCCGACGGGGGAGATTTACACAGATACGCAGTATTTT,TRBV5-1,.,.,TRBJ2-3
CASSYSSGRQPQHF,TGTGCCAGCAGTTATTCGTCCGGGAGACAGCCCCAGCATTTT,TRBV6-6,.,.,TRBJ1-5
CASSRLLSANSPLHF,TGCGCCAGCAGCCGCCTCCTAAGTGCGAATTCACCCCTCCACTTT,TRBV4-3,.,.,TRBJ1-6
CASSYLGGVNEKLFF,TGTGCCAGCAGTTACCTGGGAGGGGTCAATGAAAAACTGTTTTTT,TRBV6-5,.,.,TRBJ1-4
CASTRQGNTEAFF,TGTGCCAGTACCCGACAGGGGAACACTGAAGCTTTCTTT,TRBV19,.,TRBD1,TRBJ1-1
CASSEGTSGGGTQYF,TGTGCCAGCAGCGAGGGGACTAGCGGAGGCGGGACCCAGTACTTC,TRBV9,.,TRBD2,TRBJ2-5
CASSPQGFGGYGYTF,TGCGCCAGCAGCCCACAGGGCTTCGGCGGCTATGGCTACACCTTC,TRBV4-3,.,.,TRBJ1-2
CASSYSQGARTEAFF,TGTGCCAGCAGTTACTCACAGGGGGCTAGGACTGAAGCTTTCTTT,TRBV6-5,.,TRBD1,TRBJ1-1
CASSLAVDEKLFF,TGTGCCAGCAGTTTAGCGGTAGATGAAAAACTGTTTTTT,TRBV6-5,.,.,TRBJ1-4
CASSTIAGATYEQYF,TGTGCCAGCAGTACTATAGCGGGGGCGACCTACGAGCAGTACTTC,TRBV6-5,.,TRBD2,TRBJ2-7
CASSDQGVKNTEAFF,TGTGCCAGCAGCGACCAGGGGGTGAAGAACACTGAAGCTTTCTTT,TRBV7-2,once,TRBD1,TRBJ1-1
CASSDLTADTQYF,TGTGCCAGCAGTGATCTGACTGCCGATACGCAGTATTTT,TRBV2,.,.,TRBJ2-3
CASSPPGVQFF,TGTGCCAGCAGCCCCCCAGGGGTGCAGTTCTTC,TRBV6-6,.,.,TRBJ2-1